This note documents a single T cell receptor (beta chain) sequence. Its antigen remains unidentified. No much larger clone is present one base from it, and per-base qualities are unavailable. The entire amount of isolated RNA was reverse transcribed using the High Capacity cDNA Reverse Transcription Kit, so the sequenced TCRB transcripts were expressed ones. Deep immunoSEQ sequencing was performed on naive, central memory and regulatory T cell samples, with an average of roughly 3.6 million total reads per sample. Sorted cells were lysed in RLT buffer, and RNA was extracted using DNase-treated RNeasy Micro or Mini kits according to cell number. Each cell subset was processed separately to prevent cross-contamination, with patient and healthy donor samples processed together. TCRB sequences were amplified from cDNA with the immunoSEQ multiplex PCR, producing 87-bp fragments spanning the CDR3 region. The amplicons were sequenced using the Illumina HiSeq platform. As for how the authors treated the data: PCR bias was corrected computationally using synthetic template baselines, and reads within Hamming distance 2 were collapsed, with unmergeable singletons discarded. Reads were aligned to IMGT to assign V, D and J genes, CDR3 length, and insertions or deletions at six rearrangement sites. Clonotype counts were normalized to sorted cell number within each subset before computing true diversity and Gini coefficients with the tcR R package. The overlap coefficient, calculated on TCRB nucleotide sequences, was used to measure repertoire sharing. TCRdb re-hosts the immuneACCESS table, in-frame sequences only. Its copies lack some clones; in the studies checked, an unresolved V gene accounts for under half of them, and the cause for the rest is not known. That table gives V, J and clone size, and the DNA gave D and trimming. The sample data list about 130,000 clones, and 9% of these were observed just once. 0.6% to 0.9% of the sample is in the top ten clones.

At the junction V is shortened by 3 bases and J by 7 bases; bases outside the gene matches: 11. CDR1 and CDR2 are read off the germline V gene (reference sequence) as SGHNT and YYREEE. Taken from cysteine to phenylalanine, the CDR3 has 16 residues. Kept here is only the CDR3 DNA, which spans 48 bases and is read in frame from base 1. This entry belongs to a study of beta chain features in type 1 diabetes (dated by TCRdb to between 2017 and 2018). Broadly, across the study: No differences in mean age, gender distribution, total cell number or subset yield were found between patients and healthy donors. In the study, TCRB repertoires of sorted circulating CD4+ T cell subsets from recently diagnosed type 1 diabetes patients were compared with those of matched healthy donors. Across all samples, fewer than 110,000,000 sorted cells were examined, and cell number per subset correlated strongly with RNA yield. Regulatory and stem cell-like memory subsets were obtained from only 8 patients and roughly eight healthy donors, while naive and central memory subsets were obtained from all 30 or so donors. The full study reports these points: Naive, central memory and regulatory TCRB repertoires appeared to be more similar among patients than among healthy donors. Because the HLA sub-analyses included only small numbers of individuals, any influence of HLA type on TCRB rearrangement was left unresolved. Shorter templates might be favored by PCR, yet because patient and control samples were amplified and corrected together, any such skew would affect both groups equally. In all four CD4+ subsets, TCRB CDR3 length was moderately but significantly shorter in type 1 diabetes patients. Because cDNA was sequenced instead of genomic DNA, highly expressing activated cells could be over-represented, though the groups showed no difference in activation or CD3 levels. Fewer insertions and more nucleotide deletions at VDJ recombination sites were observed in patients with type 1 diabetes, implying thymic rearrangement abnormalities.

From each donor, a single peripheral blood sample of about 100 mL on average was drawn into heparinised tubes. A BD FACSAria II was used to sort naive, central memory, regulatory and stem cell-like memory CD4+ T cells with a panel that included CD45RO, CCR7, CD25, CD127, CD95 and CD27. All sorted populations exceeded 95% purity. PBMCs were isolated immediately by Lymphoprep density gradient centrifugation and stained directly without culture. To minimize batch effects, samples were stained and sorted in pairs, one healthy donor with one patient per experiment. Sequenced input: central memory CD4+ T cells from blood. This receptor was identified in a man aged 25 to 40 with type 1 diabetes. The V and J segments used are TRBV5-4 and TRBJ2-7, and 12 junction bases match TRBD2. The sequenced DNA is TGTGCCAGCAGCTGGGGGACTAGCGGGCAGAGGGGGGAGCAGTACTTC. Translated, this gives CASSWGTSGQRGEQYF.